This T cell receptor (beta chain) was sequenced during a study of cytomegalovirus exposure and HLA in healthy donors. Primers for the PCR totalled 60 Vbeta and 13 Jbeta. Using immunoSEQ multiplex PCR, the repertoire was profiled, and TCRdb retains in-frame clones only, with some absent. The table has 150,000 to 200,000 clones, roughly 83% seen once; the top ten hold 1.5%. The CDR3 is made up of 15 amino acids. Losses at the gene ends were 7 bases for V and 2 bases for J; bases not matched to a gene: 7. Per germline, CDR1 LNHDA and CDR2 SQIVND (reference sequence). The V call is TRBV19, the J call TRBJ2-3; TRBD2 matches 9 bases. Sequenced sample: PBMCs. The sequence derives from a woman younger than 30 in good health and CMV-seronegative. This CDR3 reads CASNYGGGDTDTQYF. CDR3 in DNA: TGTGCCAGTAATTACGGCGGGGGGGACACAGATACGCAGTATTTT.